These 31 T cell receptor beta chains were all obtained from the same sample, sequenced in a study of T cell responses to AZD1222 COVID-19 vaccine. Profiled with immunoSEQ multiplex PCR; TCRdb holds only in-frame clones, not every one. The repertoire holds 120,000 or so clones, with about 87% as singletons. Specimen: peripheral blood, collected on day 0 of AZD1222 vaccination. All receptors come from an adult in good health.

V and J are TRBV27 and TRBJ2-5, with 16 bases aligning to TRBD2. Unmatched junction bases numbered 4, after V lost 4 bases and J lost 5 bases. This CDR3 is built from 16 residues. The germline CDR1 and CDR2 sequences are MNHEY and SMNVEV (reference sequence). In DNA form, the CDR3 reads TGTGCCAGCAGTTCGGGGACTAGCGGGGGGGTTGAGACCCAGTACTTC. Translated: CASSSGTSGGVETQYF.

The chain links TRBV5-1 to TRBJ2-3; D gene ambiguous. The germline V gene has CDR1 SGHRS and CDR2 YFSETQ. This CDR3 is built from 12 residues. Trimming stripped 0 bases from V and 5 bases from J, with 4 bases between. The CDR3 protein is CASSLDLDTQYF. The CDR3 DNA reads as TGCGCCAGCAGCTTGGATCTAGATACGCAGTATTTT.

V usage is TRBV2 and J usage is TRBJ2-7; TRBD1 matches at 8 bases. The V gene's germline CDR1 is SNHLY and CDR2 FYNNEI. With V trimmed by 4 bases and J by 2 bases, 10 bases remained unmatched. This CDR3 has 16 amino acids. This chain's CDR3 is CASSAGTGKHPYEQYF. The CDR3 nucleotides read TGTGCCAGCAGTGCCGGGACAGGCAAACATCCCTACGAGCAGTACTTC.

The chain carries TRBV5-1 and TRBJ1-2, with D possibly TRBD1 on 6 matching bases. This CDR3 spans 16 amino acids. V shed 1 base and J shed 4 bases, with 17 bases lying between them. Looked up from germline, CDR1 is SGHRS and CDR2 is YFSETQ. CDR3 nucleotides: TGCGCCAGCAGCTTGACAGGGCTCGGGCTCGGCTATGGCTACACCTTC. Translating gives CASSLTGLGLGYGYTF. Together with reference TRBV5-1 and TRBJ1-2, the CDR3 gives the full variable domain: KAGVTQTPRYLIKTRGQQVTLSCSPISGHRSVSWYQQTPGQGLQFLFEYFSETQRNKGNFPGRFSGRQFSNSRSEMNVSTLELGDSALYLCASSLTGLGLGYGYTFGSGTRLTVV.

The CDR3 bases are TGTGCCAGCAGCTCCCGGGACACCAATGAGCAGTTCTTC. Amino acid sequence: CASSSRDTNEQFF. This sequence joins TRBV11-3 and TRBJ2-1; TRBD1 might be the D (6 bases). Trimming shortened V by 4 bases and J by 6 bases, and 10 bases separated the two germline ends. In germline, CDR1 is SGHNT, CDR2 YENEEA. CDR3 length equals 13 residues.

CDR3 region: CASSSPSGGYNEQFF. CDR3 coding DNA: TGTGCCAGCAGCTCCCCCAGCGGGGGTTACAATGAGCAGTTCTTC. This chain connects TRBV13 to TRBJ2-1; TRBD2 matches at 8 bases. CDR3 size: 15 residues. Germline V gene data show CDR1 as PRHDT and CDR2 as FYEKMQ (reference sequence). V was clipped by 4 bases and J by 4 bases; unmatched bases: 6.

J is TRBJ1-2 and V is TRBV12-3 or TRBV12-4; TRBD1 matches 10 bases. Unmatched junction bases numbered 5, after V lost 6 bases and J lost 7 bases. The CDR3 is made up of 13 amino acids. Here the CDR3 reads CASSQRTGGGYTF. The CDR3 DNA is TGTGCCAGCAGCCAGCGGACAGGGGGTGGCTACACCTTC.

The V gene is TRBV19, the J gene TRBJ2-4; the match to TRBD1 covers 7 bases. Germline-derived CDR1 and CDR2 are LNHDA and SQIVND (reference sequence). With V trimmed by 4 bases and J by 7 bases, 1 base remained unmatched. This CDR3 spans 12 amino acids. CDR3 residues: CASSTQGNIQYF. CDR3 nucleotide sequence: TGTGCCAGTAGTACACAGGGGAACATTCAGTACTTC. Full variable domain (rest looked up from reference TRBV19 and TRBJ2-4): DGGITQSPKYLFRKEGQNVTLSCEQNLNHDAMYWYRQDPGQGLRLIYYSQIVNDFQKGDIAEGYSVSREKKESFPLTVTSAQKNPTAFYLCASSTQGNIQYFGAGTRLSVL.

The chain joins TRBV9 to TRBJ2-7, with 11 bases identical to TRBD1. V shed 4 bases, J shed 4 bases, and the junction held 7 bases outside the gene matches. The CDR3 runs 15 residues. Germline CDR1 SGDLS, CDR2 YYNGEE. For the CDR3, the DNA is TGTGCCAGCAGCCCGAGGGGGACAGGGGGTTACGAGCAGTACTTC. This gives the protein CASSPRGTGGYEQYF.

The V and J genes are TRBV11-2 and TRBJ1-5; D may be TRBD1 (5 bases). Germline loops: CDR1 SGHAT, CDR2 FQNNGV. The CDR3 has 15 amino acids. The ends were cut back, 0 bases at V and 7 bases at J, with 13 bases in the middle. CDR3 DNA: TGTGCCAGCAGCTTAGATTTGGGGGTAGGGCAGCCCCAGCATTTT. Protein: CASSLDLGVGQPQHF.

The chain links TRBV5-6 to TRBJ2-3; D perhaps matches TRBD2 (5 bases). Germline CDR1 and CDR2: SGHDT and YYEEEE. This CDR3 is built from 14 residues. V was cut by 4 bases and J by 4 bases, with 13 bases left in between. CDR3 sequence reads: CASSGGWDADTQYF. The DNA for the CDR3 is TGTGCCAGCAGCGGCGGGTGGGATGCAGATACGCAGTATTTT.

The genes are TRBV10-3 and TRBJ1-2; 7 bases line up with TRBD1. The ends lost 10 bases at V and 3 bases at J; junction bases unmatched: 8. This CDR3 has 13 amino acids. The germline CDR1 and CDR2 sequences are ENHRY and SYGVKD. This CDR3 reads CATTTQGHYGYTF. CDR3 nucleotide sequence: TGTGCCACCACCACACAGGGGCACTATGGCTACACCTTC.

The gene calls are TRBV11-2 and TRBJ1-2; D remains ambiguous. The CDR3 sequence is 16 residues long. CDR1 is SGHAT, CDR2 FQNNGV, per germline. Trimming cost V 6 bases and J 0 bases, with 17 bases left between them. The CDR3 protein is CASSRLGSGTNYGYTF. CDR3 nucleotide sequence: TGTGCCAGCAGTAGACTGGGGTCCGGCACTAACTATGGCTACACCTTC.

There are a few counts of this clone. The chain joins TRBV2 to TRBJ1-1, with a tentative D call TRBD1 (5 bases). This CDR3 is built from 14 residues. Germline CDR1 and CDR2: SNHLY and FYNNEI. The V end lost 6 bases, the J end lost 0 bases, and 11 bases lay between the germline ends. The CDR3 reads CASSTDSMNTEAFF. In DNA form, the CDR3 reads TGTGCCAGCAGCACAGACAGCATGAACACTGAAGCTTTCTTT.

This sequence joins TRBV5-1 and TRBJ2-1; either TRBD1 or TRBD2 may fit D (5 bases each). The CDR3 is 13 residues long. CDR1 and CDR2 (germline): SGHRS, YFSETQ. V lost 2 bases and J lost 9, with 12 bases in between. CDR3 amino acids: CASSFEGIGEQFF. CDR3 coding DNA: TGCGCCAGCAGCTTTGAGGGGATAGGTGAGCAGTTCTTC.

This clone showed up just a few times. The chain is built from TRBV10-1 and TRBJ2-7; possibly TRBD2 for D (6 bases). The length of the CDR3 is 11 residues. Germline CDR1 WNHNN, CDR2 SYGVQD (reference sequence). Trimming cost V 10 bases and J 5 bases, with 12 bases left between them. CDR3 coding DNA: TGCGCCACCGAGTCGGGGGACGAGCAGTACTTC. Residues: CATESGDEQYF.

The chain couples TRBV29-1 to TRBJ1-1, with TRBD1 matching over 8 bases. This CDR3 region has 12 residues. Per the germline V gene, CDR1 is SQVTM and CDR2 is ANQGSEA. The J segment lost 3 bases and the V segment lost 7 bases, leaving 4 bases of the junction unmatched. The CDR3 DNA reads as TGCAGCGACTCGGGACAGGACACTGAAGCTTTCTTT. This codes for CSDSGQDTEAFF.

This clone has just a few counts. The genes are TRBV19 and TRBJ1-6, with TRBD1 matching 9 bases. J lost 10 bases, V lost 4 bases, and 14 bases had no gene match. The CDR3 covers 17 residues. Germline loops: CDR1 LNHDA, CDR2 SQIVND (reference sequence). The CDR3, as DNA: TGTGCCAGTAGTACCACCAGACAGGGGGGGACAGGATCACCCCTCCACTTT. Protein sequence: CASSTTRQGGTGSPLHF.

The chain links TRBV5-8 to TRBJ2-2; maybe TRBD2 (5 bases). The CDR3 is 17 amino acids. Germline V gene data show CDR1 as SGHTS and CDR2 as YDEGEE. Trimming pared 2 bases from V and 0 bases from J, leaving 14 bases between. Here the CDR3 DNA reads TGTGCCAGCAGCTTCCAGGAGGAGATCGCGAACACCGGGGAGCTGTTTTTT. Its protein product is CASSFQEEIANTGELFF.

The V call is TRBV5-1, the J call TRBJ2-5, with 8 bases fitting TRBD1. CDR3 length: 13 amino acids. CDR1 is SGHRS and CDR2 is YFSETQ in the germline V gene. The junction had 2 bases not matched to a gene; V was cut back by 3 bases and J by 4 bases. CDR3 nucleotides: TGCGCCAGCAGCTCGACAGGGGTAGAGACCCAGTACTTC. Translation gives CASSSTGVETQYF.

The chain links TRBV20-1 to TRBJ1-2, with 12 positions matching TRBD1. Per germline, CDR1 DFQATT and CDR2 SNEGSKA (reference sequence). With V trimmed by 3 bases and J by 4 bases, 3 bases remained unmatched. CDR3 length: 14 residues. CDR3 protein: CSASPGQGAYGYTF. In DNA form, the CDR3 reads TGCAGTGCTAGTCCGGGACAGGGGGCCTATGGCTACACCTTC.

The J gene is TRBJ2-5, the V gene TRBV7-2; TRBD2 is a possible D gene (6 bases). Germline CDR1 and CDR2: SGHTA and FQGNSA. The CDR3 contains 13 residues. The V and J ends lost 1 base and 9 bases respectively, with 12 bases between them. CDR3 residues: CASSLGDSRAQYF. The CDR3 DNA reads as TGTGCCAGCAGCTTAGGGGACTCTCGGGCCCAGTACTTC. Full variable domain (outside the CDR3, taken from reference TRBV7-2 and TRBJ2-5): GAGVSQSPSNKVTEKGKDVELRCDPISGHTALYWYRQSLGQGLEFLIYFQGNSAPDKSGLPSDRFSAERTGGSVSTLTIQRTQQEDSAVYLCASSLGDSRAQYFGPGTRLLVL.

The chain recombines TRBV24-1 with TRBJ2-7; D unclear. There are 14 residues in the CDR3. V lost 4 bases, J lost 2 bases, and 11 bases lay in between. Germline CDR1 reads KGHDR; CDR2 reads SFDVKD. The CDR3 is CATSEADKTYEQYF. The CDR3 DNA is TGTGCCACCAGTGAGGCCGATAAAACCTACGAGCAGTACTTC.

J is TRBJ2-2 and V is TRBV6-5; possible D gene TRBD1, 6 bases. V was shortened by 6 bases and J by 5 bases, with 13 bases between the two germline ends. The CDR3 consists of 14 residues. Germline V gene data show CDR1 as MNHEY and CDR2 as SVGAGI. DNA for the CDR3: TGTGCCAGCAGGTGGACAGCTTCAACCGGGGAGCTGTTTTTT. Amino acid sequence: CASRWTASTGELFF.

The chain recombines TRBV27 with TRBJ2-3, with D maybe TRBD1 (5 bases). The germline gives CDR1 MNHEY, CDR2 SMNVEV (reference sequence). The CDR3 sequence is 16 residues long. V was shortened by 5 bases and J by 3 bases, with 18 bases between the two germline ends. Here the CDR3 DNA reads TGTGCCAGCAGTACCGACAGCAGTGGGATAACAGATACGCAGTATTTT. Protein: CASSTDSSGITDTQYF.

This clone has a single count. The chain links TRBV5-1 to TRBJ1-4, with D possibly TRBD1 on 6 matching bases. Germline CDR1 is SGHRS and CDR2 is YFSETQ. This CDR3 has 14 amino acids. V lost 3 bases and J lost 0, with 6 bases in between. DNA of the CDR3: TGCGCCAGCAGCTCAGGGGCAACTAATGAAAAACTGTTTTTT. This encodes CASSSGATNEKLFF.

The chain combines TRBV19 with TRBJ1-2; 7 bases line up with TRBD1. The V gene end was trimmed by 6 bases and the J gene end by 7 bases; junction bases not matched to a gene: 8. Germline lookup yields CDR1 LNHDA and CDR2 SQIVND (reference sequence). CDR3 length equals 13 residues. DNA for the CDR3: TGTGCCAGTAGGCAGGGGGGGCTGGCTGGCTACACCTTC. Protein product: CASRQGGLAGYTF.

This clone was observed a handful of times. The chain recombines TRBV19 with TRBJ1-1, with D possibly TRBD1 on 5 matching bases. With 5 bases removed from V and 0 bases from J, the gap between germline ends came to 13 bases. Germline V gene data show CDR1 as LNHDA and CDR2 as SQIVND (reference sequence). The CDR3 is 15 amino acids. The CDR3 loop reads CASSPRHRMNTEAFF. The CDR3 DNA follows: TGTGCCAGTAGTCCCAGACACAGGATGAACACTGAAGCTTTCTTT.

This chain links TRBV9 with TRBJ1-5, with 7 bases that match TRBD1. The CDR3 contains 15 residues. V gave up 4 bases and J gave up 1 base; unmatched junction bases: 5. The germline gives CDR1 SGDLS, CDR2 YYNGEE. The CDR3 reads CASSPTGLSNQPQHF. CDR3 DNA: TGTGCCAGCAGCCCGACAGGGCTAAGCAATCAGCCCCAGCATTTT.

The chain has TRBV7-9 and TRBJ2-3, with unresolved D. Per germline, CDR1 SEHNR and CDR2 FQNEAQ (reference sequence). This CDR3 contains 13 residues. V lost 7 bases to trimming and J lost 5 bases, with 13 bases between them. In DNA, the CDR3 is TGTGCCAGCACCCTACCGCCCCAAGATACGCAGTATTTT. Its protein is CASTLPPQDTQYF.

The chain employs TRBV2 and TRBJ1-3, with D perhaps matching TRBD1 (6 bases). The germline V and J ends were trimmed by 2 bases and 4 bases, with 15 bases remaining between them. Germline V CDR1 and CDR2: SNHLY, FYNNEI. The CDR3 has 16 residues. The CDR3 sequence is CASSERGGQSGNTIYF. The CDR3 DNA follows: TGTGCCAGCAGTGAACGCGGGGGGCAATCGGGAAACACCATATATTTT.